The 3 T cell receptor beta chains below all came from one sample that was sequenced in a study of regulatory and conventional T cells in RAG deficiency. Some clones are missing from TCRdb's copy, which holds only in-frame ones; the method was immunoSEQ multiplex PCR. The sample has some 20,000 clones; 87% are singletons. Blood CD4+ CD25-high CD127-low regulatory T cells supplied the genomic DNA template. The same sample was also used in a study of regulatory T cells. This second study notes: The primer mix had 52 TRBV and 13 TRBJ primers.

The sample was Tregs sorted from blood. The receptor source for this set is a human donor in good health.

The rearrangement links TRBV5-4 to TRBJ2-5; 9 nucleotides agree with TRBD1. The CDR3 covers 15 residues. The J segment lost 4 bases and the V segment lost 1 base, leaving 5 bases of the junction unmatched. CDR1 is SGHNT, CDR2 YYREEE, per germline (reference sequence). In nucleotides, the CDR3 is TGTGCCAGCAGCTTGTGGGGACAGGGTACAGAGACCCAGTACTTC. It yields the protein CASSLWGQGTETQYF.

This chain connects TRBV28 to TRBJ1-2; TRBD1 is a possible D gene (6 bases). CDR3 length: 14 residues. Germline assignment: CDR1 MDHEN and CDR2 SYDVKM. V dropped 6 bases and J dropped 4 bases, with 15 bases sitting between them. The CDR3 reads CASRTGGQGYGYTF. CDR3 in DNA: TGTGCCAGCAGGACGGGGGGCCAGGGCTATGGCTACACCTTC.

This clone was observed once. CDR3 loop: CASRGVSYEQYF. The DNA of the CDR3 is TGTGCCAGCAGAGGGGTTTCCTACGAGCAGTACTTC. V is TRBV28 and J is TRBJ2-7, with a tentative D call TRBD1 (5 bases). V was shortened by 6 bases and J by 1 base, with 7 bases between the two germline ends. Germline values: CDR1 MDHEN, CDR2 SYDVKM. The CDR3 consists of 12 residues.